This T cell receptor beta chain is drawn from a study of blood T cell repertoires in COVID-19. Some clones are missing from TCRdb's copy, which holds only in-frame ones; the method was immunoSEQ multiplex PCR. This table holds about half a million clones, 75% to 90% found once. The germline V gene has CDR1 SGHVS and CDR2 FQNEAQ. The CDR3 runs 23 residues. The V and J ends lost 5 bases and 4 bases, in that order; junction bases with no gene match: 26. This clone was detected only a few times. This TCR was recovered from a human donor in a cohort sampled during active COVID-19. The source material was peripheral blood. The V gene is TRBV7-8, the J gene TRBJ2-4, with 13 bases aligning to TRBD2. CDR3 in amino acids: CASSLTSGRGSRTSGSSKNIQYF. In DNA form, the CDR3 reads TGTGCCAGCAGCCTCACCTCCGGACGCGGATCCCGGACTAGCGGGAGTTCAAAAAACATTCAGTACTTC.